This entry lists 20 T cell receptor beta chains sequenced from one sample in a study of OX40 agonist ivuxolimab in advanced cancers. The assay was immunoSEQ multiplex PCR, and TCRdb's table has in-frame clones only and misses some. The table records about 58,000 clones, roughly 80% of them present only once. The sample consisted of CD4+ or CD8+ T cells sorted from blood, taken in a trial of the OX40 agonist ivuxolimab. These receptor sequences come from an adult with an advanced solid tumor such as melanoma, head and neck, liver or kidney cancer.

A single count supports this clone. Here the CDR3 reads CASSLNTGELFF. CDR3 sequence (DNA): TGTGCCAGCAGCTTAAACACCGGGGAGCTGTTTTTT. The rearrangement uses TRBV7-3 and TRBJ2-2, with D unresolved. Trimming took off 1 base at V and 3 bases at J, with 0 bases between the two ends. This CDR3 has 12 residues. The V gene's germline CDR1 is SGHTA and CDR2 FQGTGA. Full variable domain (outside the CDR3, taken from reference TRBV7-3 and TRBJ2-2): GAGVSQTPSNKVTEKGKYVELRCDPISGHTALYWYRQSLGQGPEFLIYFQGTGAADDSGLPNDRFFAVRPEGSVSTLKIQRTERGDSAVYLCASSLNTGELFFGEGSRLTVL.

This chain joins TRBV7-8 and TRBJ1-1; 9 nucleotides match TRBD1. Germline V gene sequence: CDR1 SGHVS, CDR2 FQNEAQ. J was trimmed by 5 bases and V by 7 bases; bases with no gene match: 8. This CDR3 is 14 amino acids long. CDR3 DNA sequence: TGTGCCAGCAACCAAGACAGGGGGGATACTGAAGCTTTCTTT. The encoded protein is CASNQDRGDTEAFF.

The chain links TRBV6-5 to TRBJ1-1, with D possibly TRBD1 on 5 matching bases. This CDR3 has 15 residues. Deletions cut 0 bases from V and 3 bases from J, with 11 bases between. Germline V gives CDR1 MNHEY, CDR2 SVGAGI. CDR3 protein: CASSYSRGGDTEAFF. CDR3 in DNA: TGTGCCAGCAGTTACTCGCGGGGGGGAGACACTGAAGCTTTCTTT.

This clone was observed a single time. The chain has TRBV6-5 and TRBJ1-6, with D maybe TRBD1 (5 bases). Per the germline V gene, CDR1 is MNHEY and CDR2 is SVGAGI. V was pared by 5 bases and J by 7 bases, with 15 bases between. The CDR3 is 15 amino acids. The CDR3 spells CASSPVYPGNSPLHF. The DNA for the CDR3 is TGTGCCAGCAGTCCCGTTTATCCAGGGAATTCACCCCTCCACTTT.

The chain carries TRBV2 and TRBJ2-3; the match to TRBD2 covers 8 bases. The CDR3 covers 14 residues. Germline assignment: CDR1 SNHLY and CDR2 FYNNEI. V gave up 7 bases and J gave up 2 bases; unmatched junction bases: 5. The CDR3 sequence is CASKPAGATDTQYF. The DNA for the CDR3 is TGTGCCAGCAAGCCAGCGGGGGCCACAGATACGCAGTATTTT.

This clone showed up just a few times. The chain is built from TRBV7-2 and TRBJ2-7; 9 bases are shared with TRBD2. J was trimmed by 6 bases and V by 5 bases; bases with no gene match: 14. This CDR3 spans 16 amino acids. Germline loops: CDR1 SGHTA, CDR2 FQGNSA. In nucleotides, the CDR3 is TGTGCCAGCAGCCGGAACCTAGCGGGGACTTCTCCCGAGCAGTACTTC. Amino acids: CASSRNLAGTSPEQYF.

The gene calls are TRBV9 and TRBJ2-7, with D unresolved. Trimming pared 4 bases from V and 2 bases from J, leaving 13 bases between. The CDR3 runs to 14 residues. Germline V CDR1 and CDR2: SGDLS, YYNGEE. This CDR3 reads CASSPQPGTYEQYF. The CDR3 DNA follows: TGTGCCAGCAGCCCCCAACCGGGTACCTACGAGCAGTACTTC.

This clone was picked up one time. The chain is built from TRBV29-1 and TRBJ1-1; no definite D call. This CDR3 has 10 residues. V lost 4 bases and J lost 5, with 5 bases in between. Germline assignment: CDR1 SQVTM and CDR2 ANQGSEA. CDR3 DNA: TGCAGCGTTGGGGGAACTGAAGCTTTCTTT. This codes for CSVGGTEAFF.

The rearrangement uses TRBV6-6 and TRBJ2-2, with D perhaps matching TRBD1 (6 bases). The CDR3 length is 15 residues. Looked up from germline, CDR1 is MNHNY and CDR2 is SVGAGI (reference sequence). The V gene lost 2 bases and the J gene lost 0 bases, with 7 bases spanning the gap. The CDR3 loop is CASSYQGTNTGELFF. In DNA form, the CDR3 reads TGTGCCAGCAGTTACCAGGGGACGAACACCGGGGAGCTGTTTTTT.

The chain joins TRBV6-1 to TRBJ2-1; 7 bases line up with TRBD2. CDR1 is MNHNS and CDR2 is SASEGT in the germline V gene. Trimming at V came to 0 bases and at J to 7 bases, leaving 6 bases not matched to a gene. This CDR3 comprises 15 residues. The CDR3 sequence: CASSEAGGFFNEQFF. CDR3 coding DNA: TGTGCCAGCAGTGAAGCGGGGGGGTTTTTTAATGAGCAGTTCTTC.

The chain combines TRBV2 with TRBJ1-4, with a possible D match to TRBD1 (6 bases). V lost 7 bases and J lost 3, with 15 bases in between. This CDR3 contains 15 residues. Germline CDR1 is SNHLY and CDR2 is FYNNEI. CDR3 DNA sequence: TGTGCCAGCATTCCTTCAGGGGCTCCTAATGAAAAACTGTTTTTT. Protein sequence: CASIPSGAPNEKLFF.

This clone was counted once. The chain links TRBV7-6 to TRBJ2-5, with 7 bases identical to TRBD1. Germline V CDR1 and CDR2: SGHVS, FNYEAQ. The CDR3 totals 15 residues. V lost 5 bases to trimming and J lost 1 base; unmatched junction nucleotides: 7. CDR3 coding DNA: TGTGCCAGCAGCGCAACGGGACAGCTCCAAGAGACCCAGTACTTC. Encoded protein: CASSATGQLQETQYF.

The chain employs TRBV7-2 and TRBJ1-1, with D hard to call. The germline CDR1 and CDR2 sequences are SGHTA and FQGNSA. The ends were cut back, 2 bases at V and 1 base at J, with 8 bases in the middle. The CDR3 totals 14 residues. In DNA, the CDR3 is TGTGCCAGCAGCTTACTGACGGCGAACACTGAAGCTTTCTTT. Amino acids: CASSLLTANTEAFF.

V and J are TRBV5-1 and TRBJ1-4, with 8 bases that match TRBD1. This CDR3 is built from 15 residues. CDR1 SGHRS and CDR2 YFSETQ come from the germline V gene. The J segment lost 7 bases and the V segment lost 3 bases, leaving 8 bases of the junction unmatched. CDR3 sequence (DNA): TGCGCCAGCAGCTCCGGACAGGGTAATAGTGAAAAACTGTTTTTT. Amino acids: CASSSGQGNSEKLFF.

The CDR3 nucleotides read TGTGCCAGCAGCGATCAGGGTCGTGGAAACACCATATATTTT. Protein product: CASSDQGRGNTIYF. This chain uses TRBV28 with TRBJ1-3; a weak D match, TRBD1 (5 bases). The CDR3 is made up of 14 amino acids. CDR1 MDHEN and CDR2 SYDVKM come from the germline V gene. V was shortened by 6 bases and J by 3 bases, with 12 bases between the two germline ends.

The count of this clone is one. The rearrangement joins TRBV6-6 to TRBJ2-7, with 9 bases aligning to TRBD1. V shed 6 bases and J 5 bases; nucleotides not matched to a gene: 8. The CDR3 is made up of 14 amino acids. The germline gives CDR1 MNHNY, CDR2 SVGAGI (reference sequence). CDR3 sequence reads: CASRYRGRGDEQYF. The CDR3 DNA reads TGTGCCAGCAGATACAGGGGGCGCGGGGACGAGCAGTACTTC.

The chain uses TRBV19 and TRBJ2-7, with 8 bases aligning to TRBD2. The CDR3 loop spans 14 amino acids. Germline CDR1 is LNHDA and CDR2 is SQIVND (reference sequence). J was trimmed by 3 bases and V by 9 bases; bases with no gene match: 10. In DNA form, the CDR3 reads TGTGCCAGCTCGGGGGGGCCCCCACTCTACGAGCAGTACTTC. Its translation: CASSGGPPLYEQYF.

As regards this clone: Relative to the germline gene, one junction end is altered; a read error may explain this. This CDR3 reads CASSLRVIVAQPQHF. CDR3 coding DNA: TGTGCTAGCAGCTTGCGGGTAATCGTGGCTCAGCCCCAGCATTTT. The chain couples TRBV7-7 to TRBJ1-5; D not resolved. CDR3 length equals 15 residues. Per the germline V gene, CDR1 is SSHAT and CDR2 is FNYEAQ (reference sequence).

The chain combines TRBV2 with TRBJ1-1; a possible D gene is TRBD1 (5 bases). CDR1 and CDR2 (germline): SNHLY, FYNNEI. The CDR3 runs to 13 residues. V lost 8 bases to trimming and J lost 4 bases, with 14 bases between them. The CDR3 bases are TGTGCCAGCGGCAGGGAGGGGAGCACTGAAGCTTTCTTT. Its translation: CASGREGSTEAFF. Full variable domain (outside the CDR3, taken from reference TRBV2 and TRBJ1-1): EPEVTQTPSHQVTQMGQEVILRCVPISNHLYFYWYRQILGQKVEFLVSFYNNEISEKSEIFDDQFSVERPDGSNFTLKIRSTKLEDSAMYFCASGREGSTEAFFGQGTRLTVV.

The gene calls are TRBV6-5 and TRBJ2-7; D might be TRBD1 (6 bases). Germline CDR1 MNHEY, CDR2 SVGAGI. The CDR3 is 15 amino acids. V dropped 6 bases and J dropped 2 bases, with 17 bases sitting between them. CDR3 protein: CASSPALWGPYEQYF. DNA of the CDR3: TGTGCCAGCAGCCCCGCCTTGTGGGGGCCCTACGAGCAGTACTTC.